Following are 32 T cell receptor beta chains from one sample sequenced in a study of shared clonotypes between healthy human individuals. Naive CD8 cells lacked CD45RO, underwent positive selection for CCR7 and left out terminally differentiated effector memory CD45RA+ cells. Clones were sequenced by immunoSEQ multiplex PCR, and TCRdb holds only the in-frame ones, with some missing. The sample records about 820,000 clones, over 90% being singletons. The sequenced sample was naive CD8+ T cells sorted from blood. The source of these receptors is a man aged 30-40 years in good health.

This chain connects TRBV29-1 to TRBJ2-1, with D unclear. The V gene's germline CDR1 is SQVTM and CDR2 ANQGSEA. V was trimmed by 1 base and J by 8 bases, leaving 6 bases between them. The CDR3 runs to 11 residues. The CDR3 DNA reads TGCAGCGTTGAAGGGATGGATGAGCAGTTCTTC. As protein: CSVEGMDEQFF.

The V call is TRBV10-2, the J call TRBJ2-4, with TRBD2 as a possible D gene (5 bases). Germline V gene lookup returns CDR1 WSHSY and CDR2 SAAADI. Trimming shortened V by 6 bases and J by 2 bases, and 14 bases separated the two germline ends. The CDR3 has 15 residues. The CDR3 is CASRGQLGTKNIQYF. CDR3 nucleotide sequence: TGCGCCAGCAGGGGTCAACTAGGAACCAAAAACATTCAGTACTTC.

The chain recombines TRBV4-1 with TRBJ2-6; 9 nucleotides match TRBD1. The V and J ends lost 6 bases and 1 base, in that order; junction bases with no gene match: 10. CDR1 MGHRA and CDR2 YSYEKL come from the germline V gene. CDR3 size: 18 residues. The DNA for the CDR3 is TGCGCCAGCAGTAGCACGACAGGGGGGTCATCTGGGGCCAACGTCCTGACTTTC. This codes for CASSSTTGGSSGANVLTF.

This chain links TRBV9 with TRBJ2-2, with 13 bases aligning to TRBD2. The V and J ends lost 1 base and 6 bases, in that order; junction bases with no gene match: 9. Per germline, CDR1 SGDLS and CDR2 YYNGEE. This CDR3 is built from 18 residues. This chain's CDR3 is CASSVPLAGGPSPGELFF. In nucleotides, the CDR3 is TGTGCCAGCAGCGTACCACTAGCGGGAGGGCCATCCCCCGGGGAGCTGTTTTTT.

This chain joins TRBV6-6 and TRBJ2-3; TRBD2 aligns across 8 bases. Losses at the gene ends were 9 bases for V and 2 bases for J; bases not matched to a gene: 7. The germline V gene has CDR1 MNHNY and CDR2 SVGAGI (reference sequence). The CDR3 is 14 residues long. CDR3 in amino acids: CARALLADTDTQYF. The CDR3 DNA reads TGTGCCAGGGCGTTACTAGCGGACACAGATACGCAGTATTTT.

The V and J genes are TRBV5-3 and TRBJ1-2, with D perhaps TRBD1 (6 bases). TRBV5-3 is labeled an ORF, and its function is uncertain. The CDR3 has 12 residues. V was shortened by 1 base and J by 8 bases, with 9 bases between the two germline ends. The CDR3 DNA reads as TGTGCCAGAAGCTTGACAGGGTCCGGCTACACCTTC. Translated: CARSLTGSGYTF.

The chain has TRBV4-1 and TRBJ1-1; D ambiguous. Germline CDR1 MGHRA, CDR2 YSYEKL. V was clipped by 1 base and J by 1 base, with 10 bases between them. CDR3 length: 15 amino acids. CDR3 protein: CASSQGGAGNTEAFF. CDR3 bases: TGCGCCAGCAGCCAAGGGGGAGCAGGGAACACTGAAGCTTTCTTT.

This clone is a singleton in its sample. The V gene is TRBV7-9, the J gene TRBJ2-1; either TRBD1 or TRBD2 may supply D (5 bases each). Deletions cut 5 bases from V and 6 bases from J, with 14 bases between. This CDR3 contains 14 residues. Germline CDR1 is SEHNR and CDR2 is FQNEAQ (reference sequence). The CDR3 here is CASSPRGLGNEQFF. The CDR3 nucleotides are TGTGCCAGCAGCCCGAGGGGTTTAGGCAATGAGCAGTTCTTC. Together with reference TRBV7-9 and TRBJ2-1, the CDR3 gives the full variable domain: DTGVSQNPRHKITKRGQNVTFRCDPISEHNRLYWYRQTLGQGPEFLTYFQNEAQLEKSRLLSDRFSAERPKGSFSTLEIQRTEQGDSAMYLCASSPRGLGNEQFFGPGTRLTVL.

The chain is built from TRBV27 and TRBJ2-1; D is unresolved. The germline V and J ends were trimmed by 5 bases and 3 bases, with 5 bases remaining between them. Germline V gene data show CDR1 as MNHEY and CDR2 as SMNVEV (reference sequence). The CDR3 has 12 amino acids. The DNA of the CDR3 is TGTGCCAGCAGTGACAACTACAATGAGCAGTTCTTC. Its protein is CASSDNYNEQFF.

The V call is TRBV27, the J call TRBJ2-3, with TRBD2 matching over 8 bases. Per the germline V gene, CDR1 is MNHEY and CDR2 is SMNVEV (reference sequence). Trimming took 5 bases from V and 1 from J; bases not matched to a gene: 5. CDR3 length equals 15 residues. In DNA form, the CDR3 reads TGTGCCAGCAGTAATACAGCGGGAGGCACAGATACGCAGTATTTT. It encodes CASSNTAGGTDTQYF.

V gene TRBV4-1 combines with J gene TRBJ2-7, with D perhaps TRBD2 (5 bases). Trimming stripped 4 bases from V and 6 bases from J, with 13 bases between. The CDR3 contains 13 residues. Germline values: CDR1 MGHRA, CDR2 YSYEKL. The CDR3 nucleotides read TGCGCCAGCAGCCTTAGCGAAGTTCGCGAGCAGTACTTC. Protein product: CASSLSEVREQYF.

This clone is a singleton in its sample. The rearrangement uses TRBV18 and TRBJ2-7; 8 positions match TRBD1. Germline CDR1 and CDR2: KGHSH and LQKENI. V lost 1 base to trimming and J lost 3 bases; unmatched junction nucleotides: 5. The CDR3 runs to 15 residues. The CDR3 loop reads CASSPRGQDFYEQYF. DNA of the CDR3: TGTGCCAGCTCACCACGGGGACAGGACTTCTACGAGCAGTACTTC.

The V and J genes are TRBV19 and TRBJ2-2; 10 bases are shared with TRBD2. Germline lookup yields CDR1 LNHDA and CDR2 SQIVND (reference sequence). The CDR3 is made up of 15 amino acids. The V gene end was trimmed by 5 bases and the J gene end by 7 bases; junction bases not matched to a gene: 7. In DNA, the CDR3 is TGTGCCAGTAGTCCGCTAGCGGGAGAGGGCGGGGAGCTGTTTTTT. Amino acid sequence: CASSPLAGEGGELFF.

DNA of the CDR3: TGTGCCAGCAGCCCTCCCGTCAGCTCCTACAATGAGCAGTTCTTC. Its translation is CASSPPVSSYNEQFF. This sequence joins TRBV7-9 and TRBJ2-1; D ambiguous. The V end lost 5 bases, the J end lost 0 bases, and 11 bases lay between the germline ends. Germline V CDR1 and CDR2: SEHNR, FQNEAQ (reference sequence). The CDR3 covers 15 residues.

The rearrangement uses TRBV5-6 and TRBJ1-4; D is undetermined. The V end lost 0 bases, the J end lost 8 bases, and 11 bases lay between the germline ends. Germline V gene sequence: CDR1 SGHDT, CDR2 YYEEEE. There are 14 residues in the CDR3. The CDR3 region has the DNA TGTGCCAGCAGCTTGGAGGGCGCGGACGAAAAACTGTTTTTT. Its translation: CASSLEGADEKLFF.

The CDR3 sequence is CASRKTSRDNEQFF. The DNA for the CDR3 is TGTGCCAGCCGCAAGACTAGTCGAGACAATGAGCAGTTCTTC. V usage is TRBV27 and J usage is TRBJ2-1, with D maybe TRBD2 (6 bases). This CDR3 has 14 amino acids. The germline CDR1 and CDR2 sequences are MNHEY and SMNVEV (reference sequence). V was trimmed by 8 bases and J by 5 bases, leaving 16 bases between them.

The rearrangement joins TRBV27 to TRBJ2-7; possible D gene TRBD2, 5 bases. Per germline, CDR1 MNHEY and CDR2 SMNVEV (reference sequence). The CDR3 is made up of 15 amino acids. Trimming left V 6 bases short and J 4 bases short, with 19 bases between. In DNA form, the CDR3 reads TGTGCCAGCAGCATAAAAGGACTGGTAGAATACGAGCAGTACTTC. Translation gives CASSIKGLVEYEQYF.

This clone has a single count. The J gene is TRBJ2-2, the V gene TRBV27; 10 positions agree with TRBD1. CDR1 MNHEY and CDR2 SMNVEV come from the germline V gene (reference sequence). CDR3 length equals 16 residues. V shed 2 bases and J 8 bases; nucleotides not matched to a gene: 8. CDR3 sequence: CASSLASDRGVGELFF. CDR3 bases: TGTGCCAGCAGTTTAGCCTCGGACAGGGGGGTGGGGGAGCTGTTTTTT.

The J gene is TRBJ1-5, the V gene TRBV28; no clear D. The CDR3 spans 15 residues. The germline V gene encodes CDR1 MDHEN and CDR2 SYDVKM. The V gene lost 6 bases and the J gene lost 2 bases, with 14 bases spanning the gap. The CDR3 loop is CASRVRTNGNQPQHF. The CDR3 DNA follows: TGTGCCAGCAGGGTAAGGACGAATGGCAATCAGCCCCAGCATTTT.

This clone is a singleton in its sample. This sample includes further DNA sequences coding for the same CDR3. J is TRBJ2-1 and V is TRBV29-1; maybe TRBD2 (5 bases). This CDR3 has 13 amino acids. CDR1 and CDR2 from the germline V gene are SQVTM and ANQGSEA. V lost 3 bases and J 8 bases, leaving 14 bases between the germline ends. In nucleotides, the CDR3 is TGCAGCGTTGACCCCAGCGGCTTCGATGAGCAGTTCTTC. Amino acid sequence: CSVDPSGFDEQFF.

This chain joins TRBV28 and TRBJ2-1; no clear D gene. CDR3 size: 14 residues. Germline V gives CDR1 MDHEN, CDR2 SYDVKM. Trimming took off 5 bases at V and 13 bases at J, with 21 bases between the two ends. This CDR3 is CASSPHPSPLGQFF. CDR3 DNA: TGTGCCAGCAGTCCCCACCCCTCGCCGTTGGGACAGTTCTTC.

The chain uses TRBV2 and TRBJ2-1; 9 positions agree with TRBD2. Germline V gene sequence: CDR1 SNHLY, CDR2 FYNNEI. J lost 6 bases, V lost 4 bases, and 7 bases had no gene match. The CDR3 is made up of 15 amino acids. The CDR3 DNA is TGTGCCAGCAGTGCGATGACTAGCGGAGGCAATGAGCAGTTCTTC. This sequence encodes CASSAMTSGGNEQFF. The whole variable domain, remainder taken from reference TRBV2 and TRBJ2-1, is EPEVTQTPSHQVTQMGQEVILRCVPISNHLYFYWYRQILGQKVEFLVSFYNNEISEKSEIFDDQFSVERPDGSNFTLKIRSTKLEDSAMYFCASSAMTSGGNEQFFGPGTRLTVL.

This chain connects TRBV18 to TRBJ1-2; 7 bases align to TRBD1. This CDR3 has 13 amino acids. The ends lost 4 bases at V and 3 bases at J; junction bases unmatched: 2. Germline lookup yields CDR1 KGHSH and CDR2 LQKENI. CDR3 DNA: TGTGCCAGCTCACTCACAGGGGACTATGGCTACACCTTC. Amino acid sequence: CASSLTGDYGYTF.

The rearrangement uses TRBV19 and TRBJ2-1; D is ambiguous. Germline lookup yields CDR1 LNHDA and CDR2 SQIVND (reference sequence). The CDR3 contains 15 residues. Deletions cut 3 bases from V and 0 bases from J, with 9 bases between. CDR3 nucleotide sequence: TGTGCCAGTAGTATCGCAGGAGTCTCCTACAATGAGCAGTTCTTC. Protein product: CASSIAGVSYNEQFF.

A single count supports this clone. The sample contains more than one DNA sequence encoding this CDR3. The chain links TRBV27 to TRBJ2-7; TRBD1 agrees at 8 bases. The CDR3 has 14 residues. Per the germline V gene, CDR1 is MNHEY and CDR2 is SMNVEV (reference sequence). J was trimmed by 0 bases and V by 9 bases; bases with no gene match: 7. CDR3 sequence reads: CASSWGTGSYEQYF. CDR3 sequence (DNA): TGTGCCAGTAGCTGGGGGACAGGCTCCTACGAGCAGTACTTC.

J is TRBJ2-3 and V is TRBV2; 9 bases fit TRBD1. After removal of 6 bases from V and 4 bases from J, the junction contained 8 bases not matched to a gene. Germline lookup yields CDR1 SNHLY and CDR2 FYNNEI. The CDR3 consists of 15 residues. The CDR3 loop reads CASSPGQGSSDTQYF. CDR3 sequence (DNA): TGTGCCAGCAGCCCGGGACAGGGAAGCTCAGATACGCAGTATTTT.

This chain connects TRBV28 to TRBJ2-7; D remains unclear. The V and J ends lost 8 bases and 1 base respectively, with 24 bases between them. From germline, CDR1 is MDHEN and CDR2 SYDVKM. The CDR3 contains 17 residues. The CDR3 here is CASAKSAKESLSYEQYF. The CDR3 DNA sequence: TGTGCCAGCGCAAAATCCGCCAAGGAGTCGCTTTCCTACGAGCAGTACTTC.

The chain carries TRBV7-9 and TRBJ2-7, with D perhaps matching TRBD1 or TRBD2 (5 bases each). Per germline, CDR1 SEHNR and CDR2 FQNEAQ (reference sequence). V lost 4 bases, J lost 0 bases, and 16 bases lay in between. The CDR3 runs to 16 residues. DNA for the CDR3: TGTGCCAGCAGCTCGATCCGGGACGTGAACTCCTACGAGCAGTACTTC. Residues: CASSSIRDVNSYEQYF. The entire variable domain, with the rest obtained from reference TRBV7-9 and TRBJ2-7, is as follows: DTGVSQNPRHKITKRGQNVTFRCDPISEHNRLYWYRQTLGQGPEFLTYFQNEAQLEKSRLLSDRFSAERPKGSFSTLEIQRTEQGDSAMYLCASSSIRDVNSYEQYFGPGTRLTVT.

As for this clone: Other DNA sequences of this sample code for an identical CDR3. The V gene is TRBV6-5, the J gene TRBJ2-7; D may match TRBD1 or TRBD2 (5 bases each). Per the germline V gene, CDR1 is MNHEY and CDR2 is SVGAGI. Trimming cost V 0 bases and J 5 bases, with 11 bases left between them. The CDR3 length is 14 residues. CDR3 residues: CASSYSGAGDEQYF. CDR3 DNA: TGTGCCAGCAGTTACTCCGGGGCTGGGGACGAGCAGTACTTC.

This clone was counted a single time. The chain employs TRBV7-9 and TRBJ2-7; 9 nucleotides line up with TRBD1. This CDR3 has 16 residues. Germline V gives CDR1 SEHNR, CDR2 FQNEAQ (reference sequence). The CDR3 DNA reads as TGTGCCAGCAGCCAAAAAAATAACGGGGACAGGGATCACCTCAGGGTC. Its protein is CASSQKNNGDRDHLRV.

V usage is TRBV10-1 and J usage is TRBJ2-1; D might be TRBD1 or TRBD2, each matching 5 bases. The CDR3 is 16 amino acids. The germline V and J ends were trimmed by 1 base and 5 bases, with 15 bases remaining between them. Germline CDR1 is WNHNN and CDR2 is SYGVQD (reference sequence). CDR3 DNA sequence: TGCGCCAGCAGTGAGTTACGGGGCCCCCCACACAATGAGCAGTTCTTC. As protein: CASSELRGPPHNEQFF.

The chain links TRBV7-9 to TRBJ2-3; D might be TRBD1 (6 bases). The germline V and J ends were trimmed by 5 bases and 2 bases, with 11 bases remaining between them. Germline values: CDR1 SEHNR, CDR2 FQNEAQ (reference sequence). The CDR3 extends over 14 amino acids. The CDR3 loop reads CASSPWDTTDTQYF. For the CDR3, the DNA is TGTGCCAGCAGCCCCTGGGACACCACAGATACGCAGTATTTT.